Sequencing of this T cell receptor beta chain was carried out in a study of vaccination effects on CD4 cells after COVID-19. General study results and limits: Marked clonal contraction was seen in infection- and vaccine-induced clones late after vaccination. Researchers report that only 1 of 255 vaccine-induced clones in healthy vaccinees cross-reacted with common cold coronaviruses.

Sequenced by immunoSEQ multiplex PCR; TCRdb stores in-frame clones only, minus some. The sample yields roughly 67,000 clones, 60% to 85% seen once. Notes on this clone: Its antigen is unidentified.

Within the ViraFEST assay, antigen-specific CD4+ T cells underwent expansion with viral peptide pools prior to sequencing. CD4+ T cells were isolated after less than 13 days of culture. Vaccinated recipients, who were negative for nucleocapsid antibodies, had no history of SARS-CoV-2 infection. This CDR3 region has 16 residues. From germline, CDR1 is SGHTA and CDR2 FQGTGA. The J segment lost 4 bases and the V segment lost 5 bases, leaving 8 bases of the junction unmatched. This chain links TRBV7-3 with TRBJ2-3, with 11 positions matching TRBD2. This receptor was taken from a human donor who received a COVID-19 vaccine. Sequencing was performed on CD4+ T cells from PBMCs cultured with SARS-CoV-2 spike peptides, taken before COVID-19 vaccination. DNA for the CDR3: TGTGCCAGCAGCCCAGACCCGGGACTAGCGGCAGATACGCAGTATTTT. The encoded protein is CASSPDPGLAADTQYF.